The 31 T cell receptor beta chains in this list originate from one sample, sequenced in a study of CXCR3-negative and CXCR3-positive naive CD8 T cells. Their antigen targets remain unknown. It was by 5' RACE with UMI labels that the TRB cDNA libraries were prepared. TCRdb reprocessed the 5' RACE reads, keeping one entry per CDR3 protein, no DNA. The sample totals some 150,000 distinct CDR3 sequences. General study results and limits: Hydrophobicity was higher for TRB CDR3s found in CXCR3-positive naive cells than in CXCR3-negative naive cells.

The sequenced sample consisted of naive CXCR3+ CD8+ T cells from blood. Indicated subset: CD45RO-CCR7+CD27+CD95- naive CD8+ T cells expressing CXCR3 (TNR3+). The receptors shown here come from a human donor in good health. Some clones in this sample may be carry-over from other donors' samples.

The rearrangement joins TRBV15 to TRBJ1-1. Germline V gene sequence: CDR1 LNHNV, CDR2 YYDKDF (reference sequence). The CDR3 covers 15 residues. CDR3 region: CATSRPQAGATEAFF.

The CDR3 loop reads CASSYPTDTQYF. The rearrangement links TRBV6-2 or TRBV6-3 to TRBJ2-3. Germline CDR1 reads MNHEY; CDR2 reads SVGEGT. This CDR3 comprises 12 residues.

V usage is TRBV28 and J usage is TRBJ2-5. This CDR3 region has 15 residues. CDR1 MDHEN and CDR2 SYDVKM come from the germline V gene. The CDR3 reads CASSAKVGYQETQYF.

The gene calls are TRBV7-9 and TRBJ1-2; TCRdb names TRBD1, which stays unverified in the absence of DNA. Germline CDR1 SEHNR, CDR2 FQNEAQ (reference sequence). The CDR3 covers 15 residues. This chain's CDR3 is CASSSLQGEKSGYTF.

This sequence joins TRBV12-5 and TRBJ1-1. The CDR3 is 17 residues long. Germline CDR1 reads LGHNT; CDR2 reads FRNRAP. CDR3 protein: CASGLTAVSDMNTEAFF.

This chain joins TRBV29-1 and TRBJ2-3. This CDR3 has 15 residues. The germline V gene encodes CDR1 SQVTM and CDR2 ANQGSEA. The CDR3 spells CSVEDRGAITDTQYF.

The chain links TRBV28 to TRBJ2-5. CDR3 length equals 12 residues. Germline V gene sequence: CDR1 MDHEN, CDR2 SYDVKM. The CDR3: CASSFWGETQYF. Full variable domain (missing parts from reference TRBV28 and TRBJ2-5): DVKVTQSSRYLVKRTGEKVFLECVQDMDHENMFWYRQDPGLGLRLIYFSYDVKMKEKGDIPEGYSVSREKKERFSLILESASTNQTSMYLCASSFWGETQYFGPGTRLLVL.

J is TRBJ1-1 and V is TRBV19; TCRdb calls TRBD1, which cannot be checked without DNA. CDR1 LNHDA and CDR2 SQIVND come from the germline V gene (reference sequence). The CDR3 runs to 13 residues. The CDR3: CASSDDRDTEAFF. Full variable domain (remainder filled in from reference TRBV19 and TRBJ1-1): DGGITQSPKYLFRKEGQNVTLSCEQNLNHDAMYWYRQDPGQGLRLIYYSQIVNDFQKGDIAEGYSVSREKKESFPLTVTSAQKNPTAFYLCASSDDRDTEAFFGQGTRLTVV.

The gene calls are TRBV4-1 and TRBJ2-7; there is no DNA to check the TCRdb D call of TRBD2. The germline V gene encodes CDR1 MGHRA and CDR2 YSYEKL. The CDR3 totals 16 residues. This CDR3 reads CASSLTSGGRSYEQYF.

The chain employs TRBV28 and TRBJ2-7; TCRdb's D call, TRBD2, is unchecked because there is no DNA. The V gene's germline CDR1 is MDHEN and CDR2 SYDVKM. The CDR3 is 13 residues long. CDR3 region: CASRDPRGYEQYF.

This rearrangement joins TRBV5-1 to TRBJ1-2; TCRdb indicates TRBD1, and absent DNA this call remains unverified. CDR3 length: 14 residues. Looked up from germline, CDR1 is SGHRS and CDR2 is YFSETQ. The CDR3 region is CASRPGITEYGYTF.

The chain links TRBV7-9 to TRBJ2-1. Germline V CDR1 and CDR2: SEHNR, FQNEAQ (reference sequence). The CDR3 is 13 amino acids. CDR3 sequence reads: CASSLPIHNEQFF. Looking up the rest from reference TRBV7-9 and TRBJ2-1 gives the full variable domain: DTGVSQNPRHKITKRGQNVTFRCDPISEHNRLYWYRQTLGQGPEFLTYFQNEAQLEKSRLLSDRFSAERPKGSFSTLEIQRTEQGDSAMYLCASSLPIHNEQFFGPGTRLTVL.

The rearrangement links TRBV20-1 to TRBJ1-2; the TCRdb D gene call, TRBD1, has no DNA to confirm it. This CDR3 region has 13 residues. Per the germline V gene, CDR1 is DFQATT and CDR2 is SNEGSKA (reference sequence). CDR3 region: CSARGPTGKGYTF.

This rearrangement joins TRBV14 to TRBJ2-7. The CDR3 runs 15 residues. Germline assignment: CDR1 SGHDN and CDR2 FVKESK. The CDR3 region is CASSQDIGALSEQYF.

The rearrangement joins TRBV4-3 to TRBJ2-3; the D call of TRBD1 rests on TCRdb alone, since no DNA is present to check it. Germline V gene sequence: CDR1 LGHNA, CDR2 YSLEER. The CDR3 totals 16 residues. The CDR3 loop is CASSQGWGDAPDTQYF.

CDR3 sequence reads: CSVDVGAGEQYF. The rearrangement joins TRBV29-1 to TRBJ2-7; TCRdb's D gene call, TRBD1, goes unchecked for lack of DNA. Germline V lookup: CDR1 SQVTM, CDR2 ANQGSEA. The CDR3 spans 12 residues.

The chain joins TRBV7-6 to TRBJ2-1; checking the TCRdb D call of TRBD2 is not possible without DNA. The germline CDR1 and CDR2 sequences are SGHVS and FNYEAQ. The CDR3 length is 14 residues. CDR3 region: CASSLTSGSYEQFF.

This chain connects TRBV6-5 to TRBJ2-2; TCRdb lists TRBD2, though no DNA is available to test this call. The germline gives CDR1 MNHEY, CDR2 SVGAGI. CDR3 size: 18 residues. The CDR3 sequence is CASRRLDFIPANTGELFF.

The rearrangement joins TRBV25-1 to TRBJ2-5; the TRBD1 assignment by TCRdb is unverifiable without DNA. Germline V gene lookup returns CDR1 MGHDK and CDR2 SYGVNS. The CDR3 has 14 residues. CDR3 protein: CASSEEGAGETQYF.

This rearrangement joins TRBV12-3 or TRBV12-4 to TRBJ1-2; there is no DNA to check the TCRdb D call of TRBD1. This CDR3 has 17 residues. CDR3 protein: CASKGPGDLNTNYGYTF.

The CDR3 protein is CASSPEDRVNTEAFF. This rearrangement joins TRBV7-9 to TRBJ1-1; TCRdb's assignment of TRBD1 cannot be checked, as there is no DNA. The CDR3 extends over 15 amino acids. CDR1 SEHNR and CDR2 FQNEAQ come from the germline V gene (reference sequence).

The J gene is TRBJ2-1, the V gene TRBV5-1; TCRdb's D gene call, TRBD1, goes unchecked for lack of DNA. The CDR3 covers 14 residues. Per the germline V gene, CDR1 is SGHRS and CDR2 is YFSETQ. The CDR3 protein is CASSGSGTYNEQFF.

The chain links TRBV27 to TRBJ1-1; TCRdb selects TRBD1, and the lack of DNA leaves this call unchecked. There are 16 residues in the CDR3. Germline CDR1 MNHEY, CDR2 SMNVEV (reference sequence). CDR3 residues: CASSLSILGLGTEAFF.

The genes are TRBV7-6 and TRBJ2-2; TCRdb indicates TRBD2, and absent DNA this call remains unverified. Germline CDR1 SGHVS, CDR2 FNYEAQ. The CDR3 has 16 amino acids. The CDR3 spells CASSLGGTTNTGELFF.

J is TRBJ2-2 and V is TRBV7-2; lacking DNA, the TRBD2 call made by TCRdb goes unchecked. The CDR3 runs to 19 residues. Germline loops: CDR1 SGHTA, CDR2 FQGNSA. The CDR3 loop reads CASSLEGQRRLANTGELFF.

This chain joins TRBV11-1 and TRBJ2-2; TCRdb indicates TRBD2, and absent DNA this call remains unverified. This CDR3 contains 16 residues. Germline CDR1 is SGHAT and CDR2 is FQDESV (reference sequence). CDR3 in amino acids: CASSPWTSGNTGELFF.

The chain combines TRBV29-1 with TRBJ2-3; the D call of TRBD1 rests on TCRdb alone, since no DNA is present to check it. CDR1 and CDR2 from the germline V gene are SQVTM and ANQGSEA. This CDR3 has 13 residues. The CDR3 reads CSVAGTGTDTQYF.

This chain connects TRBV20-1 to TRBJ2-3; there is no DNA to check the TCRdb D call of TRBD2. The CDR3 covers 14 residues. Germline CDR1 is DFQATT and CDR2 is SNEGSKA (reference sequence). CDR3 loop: CSTAPPLVTDTQYF.

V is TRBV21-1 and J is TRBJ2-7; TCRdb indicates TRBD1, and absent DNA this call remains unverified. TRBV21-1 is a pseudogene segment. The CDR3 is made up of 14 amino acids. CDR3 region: CASSPPGRSYEQYF.

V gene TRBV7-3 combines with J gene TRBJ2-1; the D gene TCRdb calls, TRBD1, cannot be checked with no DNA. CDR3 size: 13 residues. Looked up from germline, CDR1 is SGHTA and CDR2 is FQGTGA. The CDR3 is CASSLSPGSEQFF.

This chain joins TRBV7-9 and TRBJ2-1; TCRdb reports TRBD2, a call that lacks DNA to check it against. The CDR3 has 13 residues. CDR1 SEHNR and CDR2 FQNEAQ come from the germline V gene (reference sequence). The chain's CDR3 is CASSLGPLDEQFF. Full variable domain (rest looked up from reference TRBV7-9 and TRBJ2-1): DTGVSQNPRHKITKRGQNVTFRCDPISEHNRLYWYRQTLGQGPEFLTYFQNEAQLEKSRLLSDRFSAERPKGSFSTLEIQRTEQGDSAMYLCASSLGPLDEQFFGPGTRLTVL.